This TCR beta chain was retrieved from a study of beta chain features in type 1 diabetes. The study's findings and limits: VDJ junctions from type 1 diabetes patients carried fewer insertions and larger deletions. Among all four CD4+ subsets, Type 1 diabetes patients had TCRB CDR3s that were moderately but significantly shorter.

Cells sorted by CD45RO/CCR7/CD25/CD127/CD95/CD27 comprised CD4+ naive, central memory, regulatory and stem cell-like memory cells. Expressed TCRB transcripts were sequenced because the entire RNA isolate underwent reverse transcription. TCRdb's table, derived via immunoSEQ multiplex PCR, lists solely in-frame clones and lacks some. The sample carries hundreds of thousands of clones, over 13% recorded once. The CDR3 is 18 residues long. Germline CDR1 and CDR2: LGHNA and YSLEER. V was cut by 0 bases and J by 5 bases, with 19 bases left in between. Notes on this clone: Its antigen is unknown.

The sequence was obtained from a young man with type 1 diabetes. The chain links TRBV4-3 to TRBJ2-2; the D gene could be TRBD1 or TRBD2 (5 bases each). The sequenced sample consisted of naive CD4+ T cells from blood. DNA of the CDR3: TGCGCCAGCAGCCAAGATCGGGGCGGGTCAACGGGGACCGGGGAGCTGTTTTTT. This sequence encodes CASSQDRGGSTGTGELFF.